This T cell receptor (beta chain) was documented in a study of CD8 T cells in Susac syndrome. V lost 2 bases, J lost 7 bases, and 17 bases lay in between. The CDR3 is made up of 16 amino acids. Germline CDR1 is MNHEY and CDR2 is SVGAGI. Random hexamers were used to reverse transcribe an amount of roughly 0.45 to 1 ug RNA. TCRdb called the immunoSEQ multiplex PCR reads again in MiXCR, with one record for every CDR3 protein. Of hundreds of thousands of distinct CDR3 sequences listed, about 85% are singletons. J is TRBJ2-2 and V is TRBV6-5; TRBD2 might be the D (5 bases). The sequence derives from a human donor with multiple sclerosis. Sequenced sample: CD8+ T cells from PBMCs. CDR3: CASSYHGKRPNGELFF. DNA of the CDR3: TGTGCCAGCAGTTACCACGGGAAGCGTCCCAACGGGGAGCTGTTTTTT.